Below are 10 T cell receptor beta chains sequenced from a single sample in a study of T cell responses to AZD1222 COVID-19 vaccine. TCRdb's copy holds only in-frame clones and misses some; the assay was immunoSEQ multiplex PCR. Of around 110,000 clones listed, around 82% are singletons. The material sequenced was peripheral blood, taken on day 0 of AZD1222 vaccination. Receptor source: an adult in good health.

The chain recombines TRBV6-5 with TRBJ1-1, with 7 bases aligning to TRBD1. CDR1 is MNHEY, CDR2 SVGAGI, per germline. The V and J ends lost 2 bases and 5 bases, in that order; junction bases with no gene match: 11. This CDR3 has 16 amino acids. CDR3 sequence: CASSYGTAGGETEAFF. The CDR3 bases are TGTGCCAGCAGTTACGGTACCGCAGGGGGAGAAACTGAAGCTTTCTTT.

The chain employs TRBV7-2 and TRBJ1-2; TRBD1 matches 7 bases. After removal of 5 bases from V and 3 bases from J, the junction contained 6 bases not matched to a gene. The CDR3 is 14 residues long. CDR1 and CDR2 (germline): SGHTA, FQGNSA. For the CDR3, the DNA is TGTGCCAGCAGCCTGACCGGGACAGACTATGGCTACACCTTC. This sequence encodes CASSLTGTDYGYTF.

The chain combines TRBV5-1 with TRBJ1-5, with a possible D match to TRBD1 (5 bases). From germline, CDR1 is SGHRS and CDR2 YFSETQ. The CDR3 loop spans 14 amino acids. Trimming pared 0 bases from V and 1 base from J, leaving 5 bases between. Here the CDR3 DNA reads TGCGCCAGCAGCTTGGGACAGAGCAATCAGCCCCAGCATTTT. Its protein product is CASSLGQSNQPQHF.

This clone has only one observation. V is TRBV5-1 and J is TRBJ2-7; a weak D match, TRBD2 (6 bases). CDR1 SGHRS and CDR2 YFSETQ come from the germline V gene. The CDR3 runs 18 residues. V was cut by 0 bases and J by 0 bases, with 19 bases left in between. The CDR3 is CASSLGPLVERVSYEQYF. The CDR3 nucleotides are TGCGCCAGCAGCTTGGGCCCACTTGTGGAGCGGGTCTCCTACGAGCAGTACTTC.

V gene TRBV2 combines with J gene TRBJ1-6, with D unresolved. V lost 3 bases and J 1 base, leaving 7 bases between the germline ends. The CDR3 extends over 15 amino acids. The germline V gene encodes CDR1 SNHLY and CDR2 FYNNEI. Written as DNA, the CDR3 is TGTGCCAGCAGTGAGGCTTTTTCCTATAATTCACCCCTCCACTTT. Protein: CASSEAFSYNSPLHF.

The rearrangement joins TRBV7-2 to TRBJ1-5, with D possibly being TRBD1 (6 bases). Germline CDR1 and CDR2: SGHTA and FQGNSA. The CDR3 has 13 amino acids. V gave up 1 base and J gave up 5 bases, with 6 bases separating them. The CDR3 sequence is CASSLDRDQPQHF. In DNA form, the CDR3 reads TGTGCCAGCAGCTTAGACAGGGATCAGCCCCAGCATTTT.

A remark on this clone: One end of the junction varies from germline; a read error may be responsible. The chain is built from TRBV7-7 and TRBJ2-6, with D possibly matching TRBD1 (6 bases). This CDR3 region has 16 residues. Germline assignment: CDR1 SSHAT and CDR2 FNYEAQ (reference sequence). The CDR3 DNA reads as TGTGCTAGCAGCTTAGACAGGCCCTCGGGGGCCAACGTCCTGACTTTC. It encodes CASSLDRPSGANVLTF.

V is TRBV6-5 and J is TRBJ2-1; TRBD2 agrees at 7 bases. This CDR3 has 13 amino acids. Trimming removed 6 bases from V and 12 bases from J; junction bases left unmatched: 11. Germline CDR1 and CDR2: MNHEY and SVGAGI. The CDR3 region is CASRSDIPGGQFF. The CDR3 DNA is TGTGCCAGCAGATCAGACATACCGGGAGGGCAGTTCTTC.

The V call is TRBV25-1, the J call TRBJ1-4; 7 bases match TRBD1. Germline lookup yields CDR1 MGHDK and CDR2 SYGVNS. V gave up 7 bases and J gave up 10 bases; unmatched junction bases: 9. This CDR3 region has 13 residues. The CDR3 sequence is CASMAGGWGKLFF. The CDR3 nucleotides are TGTGCCAGCATGGCAGGGGGATGGGGAAAACTGTTTTTT.

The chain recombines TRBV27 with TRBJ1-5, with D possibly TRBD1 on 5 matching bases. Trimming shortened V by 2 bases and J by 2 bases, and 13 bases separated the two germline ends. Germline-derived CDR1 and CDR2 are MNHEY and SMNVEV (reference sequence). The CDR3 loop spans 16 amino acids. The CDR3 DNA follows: TGTGCCAGCAGTTTACGAGGGGAGGCAGGCAATCAGCCCCAGCATTTT. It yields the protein CASSLRGEAGNQPQHF.